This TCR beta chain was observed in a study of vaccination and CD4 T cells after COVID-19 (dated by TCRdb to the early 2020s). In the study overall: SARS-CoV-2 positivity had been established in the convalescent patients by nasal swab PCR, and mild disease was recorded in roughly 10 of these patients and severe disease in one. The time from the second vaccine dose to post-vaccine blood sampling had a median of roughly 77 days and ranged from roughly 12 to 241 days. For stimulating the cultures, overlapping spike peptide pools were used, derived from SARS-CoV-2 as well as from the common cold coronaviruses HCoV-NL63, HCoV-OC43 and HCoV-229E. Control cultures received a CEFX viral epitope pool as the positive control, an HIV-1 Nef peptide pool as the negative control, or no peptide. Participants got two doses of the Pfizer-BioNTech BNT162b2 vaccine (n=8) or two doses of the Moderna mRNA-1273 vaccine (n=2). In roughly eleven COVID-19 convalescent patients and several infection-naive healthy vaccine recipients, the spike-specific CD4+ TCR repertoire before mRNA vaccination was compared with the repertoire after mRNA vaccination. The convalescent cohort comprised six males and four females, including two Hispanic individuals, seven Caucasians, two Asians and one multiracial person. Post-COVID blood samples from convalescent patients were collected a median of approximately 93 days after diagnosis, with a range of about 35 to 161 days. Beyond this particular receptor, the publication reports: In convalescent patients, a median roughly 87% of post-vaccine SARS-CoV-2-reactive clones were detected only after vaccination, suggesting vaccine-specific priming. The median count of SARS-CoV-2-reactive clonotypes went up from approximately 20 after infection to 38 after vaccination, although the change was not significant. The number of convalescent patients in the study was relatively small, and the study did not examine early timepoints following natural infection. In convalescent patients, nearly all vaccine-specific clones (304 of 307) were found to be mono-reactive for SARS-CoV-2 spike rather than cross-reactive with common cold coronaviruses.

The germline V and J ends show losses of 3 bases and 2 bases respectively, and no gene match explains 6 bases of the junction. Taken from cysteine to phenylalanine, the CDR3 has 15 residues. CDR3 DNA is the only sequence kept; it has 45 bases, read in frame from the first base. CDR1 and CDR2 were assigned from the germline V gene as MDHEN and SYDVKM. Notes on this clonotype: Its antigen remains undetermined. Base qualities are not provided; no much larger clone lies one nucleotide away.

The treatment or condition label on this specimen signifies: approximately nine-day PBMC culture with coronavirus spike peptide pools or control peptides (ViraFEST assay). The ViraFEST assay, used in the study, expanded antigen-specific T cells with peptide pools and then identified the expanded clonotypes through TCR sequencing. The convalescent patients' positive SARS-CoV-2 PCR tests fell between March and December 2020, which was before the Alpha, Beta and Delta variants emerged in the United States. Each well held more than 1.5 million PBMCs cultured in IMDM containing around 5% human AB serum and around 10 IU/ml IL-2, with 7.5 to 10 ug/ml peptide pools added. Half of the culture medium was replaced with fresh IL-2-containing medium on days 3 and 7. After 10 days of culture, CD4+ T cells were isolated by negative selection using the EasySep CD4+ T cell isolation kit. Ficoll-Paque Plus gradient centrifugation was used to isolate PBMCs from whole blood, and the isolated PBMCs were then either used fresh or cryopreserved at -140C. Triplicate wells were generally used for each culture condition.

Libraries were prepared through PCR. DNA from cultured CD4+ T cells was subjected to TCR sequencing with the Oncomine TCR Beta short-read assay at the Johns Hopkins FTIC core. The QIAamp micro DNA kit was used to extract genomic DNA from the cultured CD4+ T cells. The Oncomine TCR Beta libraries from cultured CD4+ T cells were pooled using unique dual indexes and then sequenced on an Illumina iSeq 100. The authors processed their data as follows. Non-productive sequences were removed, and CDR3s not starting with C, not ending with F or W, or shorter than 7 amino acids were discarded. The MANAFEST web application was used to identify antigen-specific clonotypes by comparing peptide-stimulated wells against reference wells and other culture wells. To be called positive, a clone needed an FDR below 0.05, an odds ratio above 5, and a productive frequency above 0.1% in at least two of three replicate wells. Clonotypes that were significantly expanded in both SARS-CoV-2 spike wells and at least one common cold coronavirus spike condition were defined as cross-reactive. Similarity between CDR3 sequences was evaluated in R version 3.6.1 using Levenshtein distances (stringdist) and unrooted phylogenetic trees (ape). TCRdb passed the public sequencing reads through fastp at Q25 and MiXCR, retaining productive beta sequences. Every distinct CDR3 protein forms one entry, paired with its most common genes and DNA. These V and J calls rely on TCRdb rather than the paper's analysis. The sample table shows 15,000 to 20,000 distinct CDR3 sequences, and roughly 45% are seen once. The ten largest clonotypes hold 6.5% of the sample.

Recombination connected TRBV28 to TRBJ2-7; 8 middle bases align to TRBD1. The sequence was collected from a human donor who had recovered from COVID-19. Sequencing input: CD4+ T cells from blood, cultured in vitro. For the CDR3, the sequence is CASSLPRTGPYEQYF. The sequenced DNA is TGTGCCAGCAGTTTGCCCAGGACAGGGCCCTACGAGCAGTACTTC.